In its sample, the clone carrying this TCR beta chain was seen a few times. The data were taken from a study of T cells in Graves' hyperthyroidism and ophthalmopathy. TCR beta CDR3 region amplification was performed from RNA transcripts. HTBI primers drove first-round RT-PCR of the TCR CDR3. TCRdb re-derived calls from the multiplex PCR reads in MiXCR, one entry per CDR3 protein. The sample contains 480,000 or so distinct CDR3 sequences, about an eighth of which appear only once. V dropped 1 base and J dropped 4 bases, with 7 bases sitting between them. Germline CDR1 is DFQATT and CDR2 is SNEGSKA (reference sequence). This CDR3 is built from 12 residues.

This sequence originates from a young woman with Graves' hyperthyroidism. The sequenced sample consisted of blood. The chain uses TRBV20-1 and TRBJ1-2, with D unclear. Written as DNA, the CDR3 is TGCAGTGCTAGAGCCTCGTCCTATGGCTACACCTTC. Encoded protein: CSARASSYGYTF.